The 14 T cell receptor beta chains listed next were all sequenced from one sample in a study of T cells in Graves' hyperthyroidism and ophthalmopathy. RNA transcripts yielded amplified TCR beta CDR3 regions. The HTBI primer set served for first-round RT-PCR of the TCR CDR3. One entry per CDR3 protein results from TCRdb running MiXCR on the multiplex PCR reads. There are 250,000 to 300,000 distinct CDR3 sequences in the sample; approximately 19% occur only once, and approximately 35% lies in the top ten. Sequenced: blood. These receptors all stem from a man aged 45-60 years with Graves' ophthalmopathy.

For this clonotype: This may come from a read error, since a much larger clone is one base off. The rearrangement uses TRBV5-1 and TRBJ2-4; maybe TRBD1 (6 bases). CDR3 length: 14 residues. Trimming left V 2 bases short and J 1 base short, with 7 bases between. CDR1 and CDR2 (germline): SGHRS, YFSETQ. CDR3 nucleotide sequence: TGCGCCAGCAGCTTCACAGGGGCCAAAAACATTCAGTACTTC. This codes for CASSFTGAKNIQYF.

There are a few counts of this clonotype. The chain couples TRBV2 to TRBJ2-5; D may be TRBD1 (5 bases). The CDR3 covers 15 residues. V dropped 3 bases and J dropped 4 bases, with 15 bases sitting between them. Germline assignment: CDR1 SNHLY and CDR2 FYNNEI. CDR3 DNA sequence: TGTGCCAGCAGTGAGGTCTCCTGGGGCGGAGAGACCCAGTACTTC. Encoded protein: CASSEVSWGGETQYF. The full variable domain, completed using reference TRBV2 and TRBJ2-5, is EPEVTQTPSHQVTQMGQEVILRCVPISNHLYFYWYRQILGQKVEFLVSFYNNEISEKSEIFDDQFSVERPDGSNFTLKIRSTKLEDSAMYFCASSEVSWGGETQYFGPGTRLLVL.

This clonotype was seen a handful of times. The CDR3 nucleotides are TGTGCCAGCAGCCAAGATTCGGCGGTGCGGGAGCAGTTCTTC. Protein product: CASSQDSAVREQFF. The genes are TRBV4-2 and TRBJ2-1; D gene unclear. This CDR3 is 14 amino acids long. V was clipped by 0 bases and J by 10 bases, with 13 bases between them. Germline V gives CDR1 LGHNA, CDR2 YNFKEQ.

This clonotype was detected many times. V usage is TRBV28 and J usage is TRBJ2-3; D may be TRBD2 (6 bases). The CDR3 runs to 15 residues. The germline gives CDR1 MDHEN, CDR2 SYDVKM. Deletions cut 8 bases from V and 0 bases from J, with 15 bases between. CDR3 DNA: TGTGCCAGCCCAAGAACGCGGGACAGCACAGATACGCAGTATTTT. Translation: CASPRTRDSTDTQYF.

This clonotype came up many times. The chain couples TRBV25-1 to TRBJ1-1; D call uncertain. Germline V gene sequence: CDR1 MGHDK, CDR2 SYGVNS. V was clipped by 6 bases and J by 10 bases, with 15 bases between them. The CDR3 consists of 12 residues. CDR3 in amino acids: CASSTGYALAFF. CDR3 in DNA: TGTGCCAGCAGCACGGGTTATGCCCTAGCTTTCTTT. The full variable domain, with the rest looked up from reference TRBV25-1 and TRBJ1-1, is EADIYQTPRYLVIGTGKKITLECSQTMGHDKMYWYQQDPGMELHLIHYSYGVNSTEKGDLSSESTVSRIRTEHFPLTLESARPSHTSQYLCASSTGYALAFFGQGTRLTVV.

This clonotype was seen many times. The J gene is TRBJ2-7, the V gene TRBV20-1, with 7 bases identical to TRBD1. The germline gives CDR1 DFQATT, CDR2 SNEGSKA (reference sequence). After removal of 3 bases from V and 4 bases from J, the junction contained 18 bases not matched to a gene. This CDR3 comprises 17 residues. This chain's CDR3 is CSASGSFGDSTAYEQYF. CDR3 coding DNA: TGCAGTGCTAGTGGCTCCTTTGGGGACAGCACTGCTTACGAGCAGTACTTC.

This clonotype was found many times. The chain recombines TRBV5-1 with TRBJ2-1, with 8 bases fitting TRBD2. CDR1 and CDR2 (germline): SGHRS, YFSETQ. The length of the CDR3 is 17 residues. The junction had 12 bases not matched to a gene; V was cut back by 0 bases and J by 7 bases. This CDR3 reads CASSLEPGLGRKNEQFF. The CDR3 nucleotides are TGCGCCAGCAGCTTGGAACCGGGACTAGGACGCAAAAATGAGCAGTTCTTC.

Ten or more counts support this clonotype. The V call is TRBV20-1, the J call TRBJ2-7; TRBD1 or TRBD2 may be the D gene (6 bases each). The CDR3 loop spans 12 amino acids. Trimming shortened V by 5 bases and J by 6 bases, and 14 bases separated the two germline ends. Germline-derived CDR1 and CDR2 are DFQATT and SNEGSKA (reference sequence). The CDR3: CSALRGQGEQYF. CDR3 DNA sequence: TGCAGTGCTCTTCGGGGGCAAGGCGAGCAGTACTTC.

The genes are TRBV28 and TRBJ1-3; 7 bases align to TRBD1. The CDR3 contains 14 residues. CDR1 is MDHEN and CDR2 is SYDVKM in the germline V gene. The trim removed 6 bases at V and 0 bases at J, leaving 2 bases unmatched. CDR3 coding DNA: TGTGCCAGCAGGGCAGGGGGCTCTGGAAACACCATATATTTT. Translated, it gives CASRAGGSGNTIYF.

The count of this clonotype is one. The V gene is TRBV9, the J gene TRBJ2-1, with 7 bases matching TRBD2. Germline CDR1 reads SGDLS; CDR2 reads YYNGEE. Trimming took 6 bases from V and 4 from J; bases not matched to a gene: 10. This CDR3 region has 15 residues. The CDR3 loop reads CASTQEVGGYNEQFF. For the CDR3, the DNA is TGTGCCAGCACCCAGGAAGTGGGAGGGTACAATGAGCAGTTCTTC.

This clonotype was counted only a few times. This sequence joins TRBV9 and TRBJ2-1; possibly TRBD1 for D (6 bases). The germline CDR1 and CDR2 sequences are SGDLS and YYNGEE. The CDR3 is 17 residues long. Trimming removed 0 bases from V and 0 bases from J, with 13 bases in between. In nucleotides, the CDR3 is TGTGCCAGCAGCGTAGCTGGGCAGGGACACTCCTACAATGAGCAGTTCTTC. Translated, it gives CASSVAGQGHSYNEQFF.

In its sample, this clonotype was seen a few times. This rearrangement joins TRBV20-1 to TRBJ2-2; 13 bases fit TRBD2. The CDR3 consists of 15 residues. J gave up 8 bases and V 3 bases, and 6 bases lay outside the gene matches. CDR1 DFQATT and CDR2 SNEGSKA come from the germline V gene (reference sequence). The CDR3 is CSASTSGRAVGELFF. CDR3 bases: TGCAGTGCTAGTACTAGCGGGAGGGCCGTTGGGGAGCTGTTTTTT.

CDR3 DNA sequence: TGTGCCAGCAGCGTAGGGGTAGCGGGAAACAATGAGCAGTTCTTC. Protein sequence: CASSVGVAGNNEQFF. The chain couples TRBV9 to TRBJ2-1; 8 bases match TRBD2. J lost 5 bases, V lost 0 bases, and 4 bases had no gene match. CDR1 and CDR2 (germline): SGDLS, YYNGEE. This CDR3 spans 15 amino acids.

This clonotype turned up a few times. The V gene is TRBV6-1, the J gene TRBJ1-1; D unresolved. Germline CDR1 is MNHNS and CDR2 is SASEGT. The CDR3 has 15 amino acids. Between the trimmed V and J ends, which lost 5 bases and 5 bases, there was a span of 18 bases. In DNA form, the CDR3 reads TGTGCCAGCAGTTCGGAGCTGAAAGTTATGACTGAAGCTTTCTTT. Translating gives CASSSELKVMTEAFF.